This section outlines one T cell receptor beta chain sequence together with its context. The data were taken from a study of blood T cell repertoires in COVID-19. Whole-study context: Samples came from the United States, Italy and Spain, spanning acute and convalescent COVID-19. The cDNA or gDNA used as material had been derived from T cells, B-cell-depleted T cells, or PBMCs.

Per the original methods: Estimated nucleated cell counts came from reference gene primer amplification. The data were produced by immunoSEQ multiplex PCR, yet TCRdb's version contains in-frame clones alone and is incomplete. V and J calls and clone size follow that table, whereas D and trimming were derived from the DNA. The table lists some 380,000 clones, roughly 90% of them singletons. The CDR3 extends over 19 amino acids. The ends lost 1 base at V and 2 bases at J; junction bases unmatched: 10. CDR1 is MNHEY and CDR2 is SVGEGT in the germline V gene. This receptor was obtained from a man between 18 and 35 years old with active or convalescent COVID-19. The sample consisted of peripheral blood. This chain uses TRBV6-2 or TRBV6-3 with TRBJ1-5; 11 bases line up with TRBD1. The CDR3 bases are TGTGCCAGCAGTTACTTACCGGGACAGGGGGATGTGGGCAATCAGCCCCAGCATTTT. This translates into CASSYLPGQGDVGNQPQHF.